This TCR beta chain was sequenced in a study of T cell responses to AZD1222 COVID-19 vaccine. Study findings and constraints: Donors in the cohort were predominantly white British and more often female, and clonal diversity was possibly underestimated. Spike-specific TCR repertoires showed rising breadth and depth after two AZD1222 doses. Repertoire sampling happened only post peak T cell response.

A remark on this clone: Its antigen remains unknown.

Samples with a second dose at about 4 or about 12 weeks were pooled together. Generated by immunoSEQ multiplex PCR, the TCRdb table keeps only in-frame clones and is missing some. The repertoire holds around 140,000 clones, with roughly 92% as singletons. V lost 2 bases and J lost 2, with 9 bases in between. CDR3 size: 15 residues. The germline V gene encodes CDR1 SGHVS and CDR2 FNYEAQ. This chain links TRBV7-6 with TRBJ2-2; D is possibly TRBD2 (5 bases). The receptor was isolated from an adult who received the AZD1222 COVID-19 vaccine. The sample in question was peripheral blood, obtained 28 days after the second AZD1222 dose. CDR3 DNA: TGTGCCAGCAGCTTATTAGGAGGAAACACCGGGGAGCTGTTTTTT. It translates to CASSLLGGNTGELFF.